Here is one T cell receptor beta chain with its context. Its antigen is currently unknown. It was with random hexamers that 0.5 to 1 ug RNA was reverse transcribed. TCRdb itself ran the immunoSEQ multiplex PCR reads through MiXCR, one entry per CDR3 protein. The sample lists around 270,000 distinct CDR3 sequences, 89% occurring once. This sample is part of a study of CD8 T cells in Susac syndrome. Study-wide results and limits: Individuals included in the TCR sequencing and HLA analysis were acknowledged by the study to be relatively few in number.

It was negative isolation that provided the CD8+ and CD4+ T cells, whereas TEMRA cells were enriched by FACS. V dropped 10 bases and J dropped 4 bases, with 16 bases sitting between them. The CDR3 contains 13 residues. Germline CDR1 reads MNHEY; CDR2 reads SMNVEV (reference sequence). Source material: CD8+ T cells from PBMCs. This clonotype originated in a human donor with multiple sclerosis. The V and J genes are TRBV27 and TRBJ1-1; TRBD1 is a possible D gene (6 bases). CDR3 loop: CATRGGEGTEAFF. CDR3 DNA sequence: TGTGCCACCCGCGGGGGCGAGGGCACTGAAGCTTTCTTT.